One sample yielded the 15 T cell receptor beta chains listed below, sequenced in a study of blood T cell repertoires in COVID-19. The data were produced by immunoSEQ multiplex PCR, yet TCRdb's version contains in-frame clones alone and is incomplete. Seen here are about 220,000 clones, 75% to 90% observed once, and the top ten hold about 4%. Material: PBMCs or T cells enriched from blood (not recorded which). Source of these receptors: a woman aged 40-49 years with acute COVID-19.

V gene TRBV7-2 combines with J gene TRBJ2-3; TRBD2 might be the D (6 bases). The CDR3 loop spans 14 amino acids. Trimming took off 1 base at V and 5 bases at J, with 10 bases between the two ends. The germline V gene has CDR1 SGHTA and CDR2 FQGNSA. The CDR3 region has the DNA TGTGCCAGCAGCTTAGGAGGAGCGGGAGATACGCAGTATTTT. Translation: CASSLGGAGDTQYF.

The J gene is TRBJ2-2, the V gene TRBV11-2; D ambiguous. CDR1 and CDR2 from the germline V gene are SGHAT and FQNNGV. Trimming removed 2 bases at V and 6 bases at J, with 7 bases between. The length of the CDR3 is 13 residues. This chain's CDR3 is CASSLRPAGELFF. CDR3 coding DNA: TGTGCCAGCAGCTTACGTCCGGCCGGGGAGCTGTTTTTT. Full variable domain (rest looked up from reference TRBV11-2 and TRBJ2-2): EAGVAQSPRYKIIEKRQSVAFWCNPISGHATLYWYQQILGQGPKLLIQFQNNGVVDDSQLPKDRFSAERLKGVDSTLKIQPAKLEDSAVYLCASSLRPAGELFFGEGSRLTVL.

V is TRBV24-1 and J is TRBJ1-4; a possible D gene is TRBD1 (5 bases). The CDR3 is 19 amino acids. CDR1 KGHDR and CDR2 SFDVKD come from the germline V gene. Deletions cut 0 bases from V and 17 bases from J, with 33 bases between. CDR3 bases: TGTGCCACCAGTGATTTGGGCAGTATGGGAGGAGGAGCGGGTGGGGCCGGATTTTTT. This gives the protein CATSDLGSMGGGAGGAGFF.

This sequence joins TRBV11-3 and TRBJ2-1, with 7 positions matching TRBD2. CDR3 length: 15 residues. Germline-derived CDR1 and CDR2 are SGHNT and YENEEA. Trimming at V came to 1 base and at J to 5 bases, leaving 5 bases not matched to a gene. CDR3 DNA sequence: TGTGCCAGCAGCTTAGTCGGGGAGGGCCACAATGAGCAGTTCTTC. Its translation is CASSLVGEGHNEQFF.

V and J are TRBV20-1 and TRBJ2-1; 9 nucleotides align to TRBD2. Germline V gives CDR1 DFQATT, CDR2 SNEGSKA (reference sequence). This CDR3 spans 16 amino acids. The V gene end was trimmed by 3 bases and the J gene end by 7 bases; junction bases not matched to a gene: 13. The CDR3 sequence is CSASLPRGGGVNEQFF. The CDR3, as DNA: TGCAGTGCTAGTCTTCCCCGTGGCGGGGGGGTAAATGAGCAGTTCTTC.

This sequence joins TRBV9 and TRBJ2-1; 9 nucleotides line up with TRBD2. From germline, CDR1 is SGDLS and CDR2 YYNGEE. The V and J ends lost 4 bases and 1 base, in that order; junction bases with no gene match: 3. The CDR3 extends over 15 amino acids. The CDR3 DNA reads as TGTGCCAGCAGCTATAGCGGGGGTTCCTACAATGAGCAGTTCTTC. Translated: CASSYSGGSYNEQFF.

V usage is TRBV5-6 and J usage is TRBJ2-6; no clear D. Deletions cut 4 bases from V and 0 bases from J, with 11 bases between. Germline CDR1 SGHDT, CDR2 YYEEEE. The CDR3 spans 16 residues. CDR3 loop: CASSPFLFSGANVLTF. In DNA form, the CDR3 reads TGTGCCAGCAGCCCCTTCTTATTCTCTGGGGCCAACGTCCTGACTTTC.

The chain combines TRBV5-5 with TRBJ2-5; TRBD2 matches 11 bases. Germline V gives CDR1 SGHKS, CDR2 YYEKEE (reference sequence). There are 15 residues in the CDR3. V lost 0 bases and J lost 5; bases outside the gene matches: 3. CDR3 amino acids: CASSLEGLAAETQYF. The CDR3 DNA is TGTGCCAGCAGCTTGGAGGGACTAGCGGCTGAGACCCAGTACTTC.

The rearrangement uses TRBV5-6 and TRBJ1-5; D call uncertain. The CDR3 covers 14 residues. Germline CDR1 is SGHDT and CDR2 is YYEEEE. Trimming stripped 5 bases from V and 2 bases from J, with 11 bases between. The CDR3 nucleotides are TGTGCCAGCAGGTTTGGCGGGGGCAATCAGCCCCAGCATTTT. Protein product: CASRFGGGNQPQHF. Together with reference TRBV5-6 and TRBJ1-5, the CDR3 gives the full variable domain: DAGVTQSPTHLIKTRGQQVTLRCSPKSGHDTVSWYQQALGQGPQFIFQYYEEEERQRGNFPDRFSGHQFPNYSSELNVNALLLGDSALYLCASRFGGGNQPQHFGDGTRLSIL.

CDR3 amino acids: CASSQDSAGIYGYTF. CDR3 DNA: TGTGCCAGCAGCCAAGATTCGGCAGGGATCTATGGCTACACCTTC. The chain couples TRBV3-1 (or the pseudogene TRBV3-2) to TRBJ1-2, with D possibly matching TRBD1 (5 bases). The ends were cut back, 0 bases at V and 4 bases at J, with 12 bases in the middle. The germline gives CDR1 LGHDT, CDR2 YNNKEL (reference sequence). This CDR3 has 15 amino acids.

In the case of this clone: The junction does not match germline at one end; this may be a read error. CDR3 DNA: TGTGCTAGCAGCTCCGGGACAGGCTCGTCCTACGAGCAGTACTTC. Residues: CASSSGTGSSYEQYF. The chain carries TRBV7-7 and TRBJ2-7; 8 bases are a match to TRBD1. From germline, CDR1 is SSHAT and CDR2 FNYEAQ (reference sequence). This CDR3 has 15 amino acids.

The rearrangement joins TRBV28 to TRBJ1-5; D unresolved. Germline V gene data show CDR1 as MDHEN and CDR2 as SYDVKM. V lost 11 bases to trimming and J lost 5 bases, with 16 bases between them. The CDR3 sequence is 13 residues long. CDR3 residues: CACGGRRDQPQHF. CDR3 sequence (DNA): TGTGCCTGCGGCGGACGGAGGGATCAGCCCCAGCATTTT.

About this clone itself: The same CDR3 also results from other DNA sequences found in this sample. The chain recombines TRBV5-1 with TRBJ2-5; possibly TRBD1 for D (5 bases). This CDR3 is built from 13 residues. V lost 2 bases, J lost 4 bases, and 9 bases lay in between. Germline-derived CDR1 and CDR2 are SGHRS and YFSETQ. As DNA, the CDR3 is TGCGCCAGCAGCTTTGGGGCCGGAGAGACCCAGTACTTC. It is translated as CASSFGAGETQYF. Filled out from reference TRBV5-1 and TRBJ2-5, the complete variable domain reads KAGVTQTPRYLIKTRGQQVTLSCSPISGHRSVSWYQQTPGQGLQFLFEYFSETQRNKGNFPGRFSGRQFSNSRSEMNVSTLELGDSALYLCASSFGAGETQYFGPGTRLLVL.

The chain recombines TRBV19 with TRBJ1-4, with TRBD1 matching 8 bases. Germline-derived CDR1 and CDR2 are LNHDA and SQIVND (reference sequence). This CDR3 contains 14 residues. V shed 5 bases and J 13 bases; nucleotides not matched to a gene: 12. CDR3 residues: CASSVKQGETVLFF. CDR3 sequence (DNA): TGTGCCAGTAGTGTCAAACAGGGGGAAACGGTACTGTTTTTT.

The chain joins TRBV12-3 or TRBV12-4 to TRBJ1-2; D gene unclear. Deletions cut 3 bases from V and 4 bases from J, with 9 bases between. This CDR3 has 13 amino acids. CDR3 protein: CASSFAVAYGYTF. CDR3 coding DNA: TGTGCCAGCAGTTTTGCGGTGGCCTATGGCTACACCTTC.